This passage covers 18 T cell receptor beta chains from one sample sequenced in a study of low-dose radiotherapy and immunotherapy resistance in tumors. The time point denotes: after trial treatment. Specified treatment: LDRT plus nivolumab, ipilimumab, low-dose cyclophosphamide and aspirin (RACIN trial). TRAV- and TRBV-specific primers, spanning alpha and beta chains, primed first-strand cDNA. The authors ran 15 to 20 PCR cycles to amplify TCRs with a constant-region primer and V-primer adapter. Via MiXCR, TCRdb re-called the reads, giving one row per CDR3 protein. The table includes 95,000 to 100,000 distinct CDR3 sequences, around 21% detected once. This sample comprised PBMCs, obtained after low-dose radiotherapy plus immunotherapy. The receptors stem from a male donor with prostate cancer.

This clonotype occurred many times. The chain carries TRBV2 and TRBJ2-3; D gene uncertain. Per the germline V gene, CDR1 is SNHLY and CDR2 is FYNNEI. With 1 base removed from V and 1 base from J, the gap between germline ends came to 6 bases. The CDR3 sequence is 14 residues long. CDR3 protein: CASSEVGGTDTQYF. DNA for the CDR3: TGTGCCAGCAGTGAAGTCGGCGGCACAGATACGCAGTATTTT. The full variable domain, in which reference TRBV2 and TRBJ2-3 provide the parts outside the CDR3, is EPEVTQTPSHQVTQMGQEVILRCVPISNHLYFYWYRQILGQKVEFLVSFYNNEISEKSEIFDDQFSVERPDGSNFTLKIRSTKLEDSAMYFCASSEVGGTDTQYFGPGTRLTVL.

This clonotype was counted ten times or more. The J gene is TRBJ2-3, the V gene TRBV29-1, with 8 bases fitting TRBD1. The CDR3 is 14 amino acids. Per germline, CDR1 SQVTM and CDR2 ANQGSEA. J was trimmed by 4 bases and V by 1 base; bases with no gene match: 4. CDR3 coding DNA: TGCAGCGTTGAAGTACAGGGGGGCGCAGATACGCAGTATTTT. It encodes CSVEVQGGADTQYF.

This clonotype was seen many times. The V call is TRBV2, the J call TRBJ2-1; tentatively, D is TRBD1 or TRBD2 (5 bases each). The length of the CDR3 is 15 residues. Looked up from germline, CDR1 is SNHLY and CDR2 is FYNNEI. V shed 1 base and J shed 7 bases, with 14 bases lying between them. Here the CDR3 reads CASSEGVGGWNEQFF. The CDR3 DNA reads as TGTGCCAGCAGTGAAGGTGTTGGGGGTTGGAATGAGCAGTTCTTC.

This clonotype was picked up many times. The chain employs TRBV12-3 or TRBV12-4 and TRBJ2-7, with 10 bases matching TRBD1. This CDR3 is built from 15 residues. J was trimmed by 3 bases and V by 6 bases; bases with no gene match: 8. Written as DNA, the CDR3 is TGTGCCAGCAGCTTCGGACAGGGGGAAGGCTACGAGCAGTACTTC. Encoded protein: CASSFGQGEGYEQYF.

This clonotype was detected ten times or more. The chain carries TRBV20-1 and TRBJ2-3; D not resolved. CDR3 size: 14 residues. V was trimmed by 1 base and J by 4 bases, leaving 12 bases between them. In germline, CDR1 is DFQATT, CDR2 SNEGSKA (reference sequence). The CDR3 DNA is TGCAGTGCTAGAGCCCTGCCTAGTTCAGATACGCAGTATTTT. This sequence encodes CSARALPSSDTQYF.

This clonotype appeared many times. The chain couples TRBV6-8 to TRBJ2-7; TRBD2 matches 9 bases. The CDR3 covers 16 residues. Germline V gives CDR1 MNHGY, CDR2 SAAAGT. Trimming took 2 bases from V and 1 from J; bases not matched to a gene: 6. The CDR3 sequence: CASSYGFLAGSYEQYF. In nucleotides, the CDR3 is TGTGCCAGCAGTTACGGGTTCCTAGCGGGGTCCTACGAGCAGTACTTC.

This clonotype was seen a handful of times. This chain joins TRBV6-2 or TRBV6-3 and TRBJ2-5; maybe TRBD1 (6 bases). Judging by the DNA end, TRBJ2-7 fits better; the J call may be wrong. The CDR3 has 13 residues. The germline V gene encodes CDR1 MNHEY and CDR2 SVGEGT. CDR3 DNA sequence: TGTGCCAGCAGACGTACAGGGTCCTACGAGCAGTACTTC. Its translation: CASRRTGSYEQYF.

Many counts were recorded for this clonotype. The V gene is TRBV28, the J gene TRBJ1-2; D perhaps matches TRBD1 (6 bases). Germline assignment: CDR1 MDHEN and CDR2 SYDVKM. The CDR3 consists of 15 residues. V dropped 4 bases and J dropped 4 bases, with 16 bases sitting between them. The CDR3 protein is CASSSPSDSPYGYTF. CDR3 DNA: TGTGCCAGCAGTTCCCCCTCGGACAGTCCCTATGGCTACACCTTC.

The rearrangement links TRBV5-1 to TRBJ2-7; D perhaps matches TRBD1 (5 bases). From germline, CDR1 is SGHRS and CDR2 YFSETQ. CDR3 length: 15 residues. Trimming stripped 1 base from V and 3 bases from J, with 14 bases between. The CDR3 sequence: CASSLTRGAVYEQYF. The CDR3 DNA sequence: TGCGCCAGCAGCTTGACGCGTGGGGCAGTCTACGAGCAGTACTTC.

This clonotype occurred many times. The gene calls are TRBV7-2 and TRBJ1-5, with no clear D. V was shortened by 2 bases and J by 7 bases, with 12 bases between the two germline ends. Looked up from germline, CDR1 is SGHTA and CDR2 is FQGNSA. This CDR3 region has 14 residues. The CDR3 DNA reads as TGTGCCAGCAGCTTACTCGCGTCTAGGCAGCCCCAGCATTTT. Translating gives CASSLLASRQPQHF.

As for this clonotype: It may be a read error: a sequence one base away is much more abundant. The chain combines TRBV7-8 with TRBJ2-7; D remains unclear. The CDR3 contains 15 residues. The V gene's germline CDR1 is SGHVS and CDR2 FQNEAQ. V was cut by 5 bases and J by 7 bases, with 21 bases left in between. The CDR3 DNA reads TGTGCCAGCAGCGCCTGGGTTAGCTCCTACAATGAGCAGTACTTC. Encoded protein: CASSAWVSSYNEQYF.

The chain recombines TRBV10-3 with TRBJ2-3, with 7 bases lining up with TRBD2. V gave up 8 bases and J gave up 6 bases; unmatched junction bases: 11. CDR1 is ENHRY, CDR2 SYGVKD, per germline. CDR3 length equals 14 residues. CDR3: CAISPGTTADTQYF. In nucleotides, the CDR3 is TGTGCCATCTCCCCCGGGACTACCGCCGATACGCAGTATTTT.

This clonotype was observed at least ten times. This chain links TRBV19 with TRBJ1-5; D is perhaps TRBD1 (6 bases). CDR1 and CDR2 from the germline V gene are LNHDA and SQIVND (reference sequence). The CDR3 totals 14 residues. V was clipped by 5 bases and J by 7 bases, with 15 bases between them. The CDR3 region is CASSGDTRGQPQHF. CDR3 bases: TGTGCCAGTAGTGGGGACACAAGGGGACAGCCCCAGCATTTT.

This clonotype showed up many times. The V gene is TRBV2, the J gene TRBJ1-5; 9 nucleotides agree with TRBD1. V lost 6 bases to trimming and J lost 4 bases; unmatched junction nucleotides: 10. CDR1 and CDR2 from the germline V gene are SNHLY and FYNNEI. The CDR3 is 16 residues long. Written as DNA, the CDR3 is TGTGCCAGCAGACGGACAGGGGTTCCCCGAAATCAGCCCCAGCATTTT. This translates into CASRRTGVPRNQPQHF.

This clonotype was found many times. CDR3 sequence reads: CASSFTGGEVYGYTF. DNA for the CDR3: TGTGCCAGCAGTTTTACAGGGGGCGAGGTCTATGGCTACACCTTC. This rearrangement joins TRBV12-3 or TRBV12-4 to TRBJ1-2; 9 positions agree with TRBD1. The V segment lost 3 bases and the J segment 4 bases; nucleotides outside the gene matches: 6. CDR3 length equals 15 residues.

In this sample, this clonotype turned up many times. The chain employs TRBV6-1 and TRBJ1-5; tentative D call: TRBD1 (5 bases). V lost 6 bases and J lost 4, with 13 bases in between. The CDR3 is 14 residues long. Germline V CDR1 and CDR2: MNHNS, SASEGT. CDR3 amino acids: CASRHPGENQPQHF. In nucleotides, the CDR3 is TGTGCCAGCAGACATCCGGGGGAAAATCAGCCCCAGCATTTT.

This clonotype was counted at least ten times. The gene calls are TRBV2 and TRBJ1-5; D possibly corresponds to TRBD1 (5 bases). The CDR3 sequence is 16 residues long. V lost 2 bases and J 1 base, leaving 12 bases between the germline ends. Germline CDR1 is SNHLY and CDR2 is FYNNEI. The CDR3 here is CASSEMGGRSNQPQHF. CDR3 sequence (DNA): TGTGCCAGCAGTGAAATGGGGGGACGGAGCAATCAGCCCCAGCATTTT.

This clonotype was seen at least ten times. V usage is TRBV6-5 and J usage is TRBJ2-7; the D is unclear. From germline, CDR1 is MNHEY and CDR2 SVGAGI. V was clipped by 0 bases and J by 3 bases, with 9 bases between them. CDR3 size: 14 residues. CDR3 loop: CASSYSGRFYEQYF. In nucleotides, the CDR3 is TGTGCCAGCAGTTACTCAGGCAGGTTCTACGAGCAGTACTTC.